The 20 T cell receptor beta chains below all came from one sample that was sequenced in a study of T cells in Graves' hyperthyroidism and ophthalmopathy. What was amplified from RNA transcripts were TCR beta CDR3 regions. The HTBI primer set drove a first-round RT-PCR of the TCR CDR3. TCRdb re-called the multiplex PCR reads through MiXCR, storing one row per CDR3 protein. The sample lists 250,000 to 300,000 distinct CDR3 sequences; roughly 15% were seen once. The sequenced sample consisted of blood. The origin of the receptors is a woman in her forties with Graves' hyperthyroidism.

This clonotype was seen more than once but under ten times. This chain links TRBV5-4 with TRBJ1-2; TRBD1 aligns across 11 bases. The germline V gene encodes CDR1 SGHNT and CDR2 YYREEE (reference sequence). Trimming at V came to 3 bases and at J to 3 bases, leaving 4 bases not matched to a gene. The CDR3 loop spans 15 amino acids. CDR3 sequence reads: CASSWDRGKDYGYTF. CDR3 nucleotide sequence: TGTGCCAGCAGCTGGGACAGGGGGAAGGACTATGGCTACACCTTC.

The chain links TRBV24-1 to TRBJ1-5, with D possibly being TRBD1 (6 bases). Trimming removed 2 bases at V and 6 bases at J, with 16 bases between. Germline V gene data show CDR1 as KGHDR and CDR2 as SFDVKD. CDR3 length: 16 amino acids. CDR3 residues: CATSDSGHAAGQPQHF. The CDR3 region has the DNA TGTGCCACCAGTGATTCGGGACACGCGGCAGGTCAGCCCCAGCATTTT.

This clonotype was seen many times. This rearrangement joins TRBV6-1 to TRBJ1-2; D possibly corresponds to TRBD1 (5 bases). The CDR3 length is 14 residues. The germline gives CDR1 MNHNS, CDR2 SASEGT. V shed 6 bases and J shed 3 bases, with 14 bases lying between them. The CDR3 sequence is CASSPGPRDYGYTF. CDR3 DNA: TGTGCCAGCAGCCCCGGGCCCAGGGACTATGGCTACACCTTC.

This clonotype was detected ten times or more. The chain is built from TRBV27 and TRBJ1-1; no clear D gene. This CDR3 has 14 amino acids. The V and J ends lost 4 bases and 1 base respectively, with 10 bases between them. Germline CDR1 and CDR2: MNHEY and SMNVEV (reference sequence). CDR3 in DNA: TGTGCCAGCAGTTCAACACTATCGAACACTGAAGCTTTCTTT. Residues: CASSSTLSNTEAFF.

J is TRBJ2-7 and V is TRBV14; D is unresolved. CDR1 SGHDN and CDR2 FVKESK come from the germline V gene. Trimming cost V 0 bases and J 3 bases, with 9 bases left between them. The CDR3 contains 14 residues. The chain's CDR3 is CASSQENSIYEQYF. The CDR3 bases are TGTGCCAGCAGCCAAGAGAACAGCATCTACGAGCAGTACTTC. The whole variable domain, filled in from reference TRBV14 and TRBJ2-7, reads EAGVTQFPSHSVIEKGQTVTLRCDPISGHDNLYWYRRVMGKEIKFLLHFVKESKQDESGMPNNRFLAERTGGTYSTLKVQPAELEDSGVYFCASSQENSIYEQYFGPGTRLTVT.

This chain uses TRBV27 with TRBJ2-2; a weak D match, TRBD1 (6 bases). V shed 7 bases and J shed 4 bases, with 13 bases lying between them. Germline CDR1 and CDR2: MNHEY and SMNVEV (reference sequence). CDR3 length: 14 residues. The CDR3 DNA sequence: TGTGCCAGCACCGACAGGTTTCCCACCGGGGAGCTGTTTTTT. Amino acids: CASTDRFPTGELFF.

The sample holds many counts of this clonotype. The chain recombines TRBV19 with TRBJ1-2; the D gene is possibly TRBD1 (5 bases). The CDR3 is made up of 17 amino acids. The ends were cut back, 7 bases at V and 1 base at J, with 22 bases in the middle. Germline V CDR1 and CDR2: LNHDA, SQIVND (reference sequence). The CDR3 protein is CASTPHPGSRVNYGYTF. The CDR3 DNA is TGTGCCAGTACTCCACATCCAGGGAGTAGGGTTAACTATGGCTACACCTTC.

There are many counts of this clonotype. The J gene is TRBJ2-1, the V gene TRBV11-2; D not certain. With 4 bases removed from V and 10 bases from J, the gap between germline ends came to 11 bases. The CDR3 extends over 12 amino acids. The germline V gene encodes CDR1 SGHAT and CDR2 FQNNGV. Here the CDR3 reads CASSSRPWEQFF. The CDR3 DNA reads as TGTGCCAGCAGCTCCCGGCCCTGGGAGCAGTTCTTC.

The table lists this clonotype with many counts. The V call is TRBV5-1, the J call TRBJ1-1; TRBD1 might be the D (5 bases). Looked up from germline, CDR1 is SGHRS and CDR2 is YFSETQ. The germline V and J ends were trimmed by 4 bases and 5 bases, with 15 bases remaining between them. The CDR3 spans 14 residues. The CDR3 DNA follows: TGCGCCAGCAGCCTGGGGGACGGAGGGACTGAAGCTTTCTTT. It yields the protein CASSLGDGGTEAFF.

This clonotype was found a few times. The gene calls are TRBV4-2 and TRBJ2-7; 8 bases align to TRBD1. The length of the CDR3 is 14 residues. Per germline, CDR1 LGHNA and CDR2 YNFKEQ. V shed 4 bases, J shed 3 bases, and the junction held 5 bases outside the gene matches. The CDR3 nucleotides are TGTGCCAGCAGCCCGGGACAGGCTAGCTACGAGCAGTACTTC. It translates to CASSPGQASYEQYF.

The chain joins TRBV27 to TRBJ2-7, with D maybe TRBD1 (6 bases). The length of the CDR3 is 15 residues. The germline V and J ends were trimmed by 2 bases and 1 base, with 12 bases remaining between them. CDR1 and CDR2 (germline): MNHEY, SMNVEV (reference sequence). In DNA form, the CDR3 reads TGTGCCAGCAGTTTACAGGGGATGCGTTCCTACGAGCAGTACTTC. Translating it yields CASSLQGMRSYEQYF.

This clonotype was counted at least ten times. This chain links TRBV5-1 with TRBJ2-2, with TRBD1 matching over 9 bases. V lost 5 bases to trimming and J lost 6 bases; unmatched junction nucleotides: 11. This CDR3 has 16 residues. In germline, CDR1 is SGHRS, CDR2 YFSETQ. The CDR3 nucleotides are TGCGCCAGCAGGAAGCCGGGACAGGGAGTGCCCGGGGAGCTGTTTTTT. Protein: CASRKPGQGVPGELFF.

This clonotype was seen more than once but under ten times. This chain connects TRBV5-1 to TRBJ2-7, with D perhaps being TRBD1 or TRBD2 (5 bases each). V lost 4 bases, J lost 7 bases, and 21 bases lay in between. Germline assignment: CDR1 SGHRS and CDR2 YFSETQ. The CDR3 is made up of 15 amino acids. The chain's CDR3 is CASSGSGTGLEEQYF. CDR3 nucleotides: TGCGCCAGCAGCGGCTCGGGGACCGGGCTGGAGGAGCAGTACTTC.

This clonotype was counted many times. The genes are TRBV7-2 and TRBJ2-3; 9 bases are shared with TRBD2. This CDR3 is built from 16 residues. J was trimmed by 6 bases and V by 5 bases; bases with no gene match: 12. Germline V gives CDR1 SGHTA, CDR2 FQGNSA. The CDR3 is CASSPYSGRTGDTQYF. The CDR3 DNA reads TGTGCCAGCAGCCCCTATAGCGGGAGAACAGGGGATACGCAGTATTTT.

This clonotype was observed at least ten times. The chain is built from TRBV10-1 and TRBJ2-1; possible D gene TRBD2, 5 bases. The CDR3 is 13 amino acids. V lost 5 bases and J lost 4, with 9 bases in between. The germline V gene encodes CDR1 WNHNN and CDR2 SYGVQD (reference sequence). The chain's CDR3 is CASSRTDYNEQFF. The CDR3 nucleotides are TGCGCCAGCAGTCGGACTGATTACAATGAGCAGTTCTTC.

The V and J genes are TRBV7-2 and TRBJ1-5; TRBD1 matches at 9 bases. The V gene's germline CDR1 is SGHTA and CDR2 FQGNSA. The CDR3 has 13 residues. Losses at the gene ends were 5 bases for V and 9 bases for J; bases not matched to a gene: 5. CDR3 DNA sequence: TGTGCCAGCAGCCGGACAGGGGATTCGCCCCAGCATTTT. As protein: CASSRTGDSPQHF.

J is TRBJ1-5 and V is TRBV19, with 7 bases identical to TRBD1. The CDR3 runs to 14 residues. The ends lost 6 bases at V and 8 bases at J; junction bases unmatched: 10. Germline V gene sequence: CDR1 LNHDA, CDR2 SQIVND (reference sequence). The CDR3 is CASSQNRGGEPQHF. The CDR3 DNA reads TGTGCCAGTAGCCAAAACAGGGGCGGGGAGCCCCAGCATTTT.

This clonotype came up a few times. A junction boundary mismatches the germline segment, possibly from a read error. The chain recombines TRBV10-3 with TRBJ2-2, with D possibly matching TRBD1 (5 bases). Germline assignment: CDR1 ENHRY and CDR2 SYGVKD. The CDR3 covers 16 residues. The CDR3 spells CASSYRIVQGNRELFF. Here the CDR3 DNA reads TGTGCCAGCAGTTACCGGATTGTTCAGGGTAACCGGGAGCTGTTTTTT.

This clonotype appeared many times. V usage is TRBV7-9 and J usage is TRBJ1-1, with 8 positions matching TRBD1. The CDR3 totals 14 residues. Germline values: CDR1 SEHNR, CDR2 FQNEAQ (reference sequence). V lost 5 bases and J lost 3; bases outside the gene matches: 5. The CDR3: CASSSRDRYTEAFF. CDR3 coding DNA: TGTGCCAGCAGCAGCCGGGACAGGTACACTGAAGCTTTCTTT.

There are many counts of this clonotype. The J gene is TRBJ2-3, the V gene TRBV7-9; TRBD2 aligns across 9 bases. The trim removed 7 bases at V and 0 bases at J, leaving 14 bases unmatched. From germline, CDR1 is SEHNR and CDR2 FQNEAQ (reference sequence). The CDR3 contains 18 residues. The CDR3 region has the DNA TGTGCCAGCACCGAACCGGGTCGGACTAGCGAAAGCACAGATACGCAGTATTTT. Translating gives CASTEPGRTSESTDTQYF.